These 32 T cell receptor beta chains share one sample of origin, sequenced in a study of blood T cell repertoires in COVID-19 (dated by TCRdb to 2020 to 2021). The method behind the library was the immunoSEQ multiplex PCR assay. TCRdb limited this immuneACCESS table to in-frame rearrangements with V and J called. A share of clones is missing; checked studies link under half to unresolved V genes, and the rest is unexplained. The sample table shows about 91,000 clones, and around 89% are seen once. The ten largest account for roughly 5% of the sample. Material: peripheral blood. The source is a woman at least 80 years old with active COVID-19.

V and J are TRBV4-3 and TRBJ1-1; D unclear. Germline CDR1 is LGHNA and CDR2 is YSLEER. This CDR3 spans 13 amino acids. Trimming removed 4 bases at V and 0 bases at J, with 6 bases between. The DNA for the CDR3 is TGCGCCAGCAGCCGACAAATGAACACTGAAGCTTTCTTT. Protein: CASSRQMNTEAFF.

This rearrangement joins TRBV4-2 to TRBJ2-6, with a possible D match to TRBD2 (6 bases). Germline CDR1 reads LGHNA; CDR2 reads YNFKEQ. The CDR3 covers 18 residues. V gave up 4 bases and J gave up 2 bases, with 18 bases separating them. The CDR3 DNA reads as TGTGCCAGCAGCCCCATCGAAAGGGAGGCCCCTGGGGCCAACGTCCTGACTTTC. Translation gives CASSPIEREAPGANVLTF.

The chain recombines TRBV5-4 with TRBJ2-2; D might be TRBD2 (6 bases). Trimming shortened V by 4 bases and J by 7 bases, and 14 bases separated the two germline ends. Germline lookup yields CDR1 SGHNT and CDR2 YYREEE (reference sequence). The CDR3 contains 14 residues. This CDR3 reads CASSRRESVGELFF. In DNA form, the CDR3 reads TGTGCCAGCAGCCGACGGGAGTCAGTCGGGGAGCTGTTTTTT.

The chain combines TRBV28 with TRBJ1-4; D perhaps matches TRBD1 (5 bases). This CDR3 is built from 16 residues. Per the germline V gene, CDR1 is MDHEN and CDR2 is SYDVKM. V lost 3 bases and J 7 bases, leaving 18 bases between the germline ends. The DNA of the CDR3 is TGTGCCAGCAGTTTCGGGGGGGACGTTTTGGTTGAAAAACTGTTTTTT. Translating gives CASSFGGDVLVEKLFF.

CDR3 in amino acids: CASSLGLAGTTDTQYF. CDR3 nucleotide sequence: TGTGCCAGCAGCTTGGGGCTAGCGGGGACCACAGATACGCAGTATTTT. This chain uses TRBV5-4 with TRBJ2-3, with TRBD2 matching over 9 bases. The trim removed 0 bases at V and 2 bases at J, leaving 4 bases unmatched. This CDR3 is built from 16 residues. The germline gives CDR1 SGHNT, CDR2 YYREEE (reference sequence).

The chain employs TRBV7-2 and TRBJ2-7; 8 nucleotides align to TRBD2. Germline assignment: CDR1 SGHTA and CDR2 FQGNSA. The CDR3 has 14 amino acids. V was clipped by 6 bases and J by 3 bases; unmatched bases: 7. The CDR3 DNA follows: TGTGCCAGCAGGTTTGCGGGAGGTCACTACGAGCAGTACTTC. Translating it yields CASRFAGGHYEQYF.

This rearrangement joins TRBV2 to TRBJ2-1; 9 bases line up with TRBD1. Germline assignment: CDR1 SNHLY and CDR2 FYNNEI. The CDR3 contains 15 residues. V lost 5 bases to trimming and J lost 2 bases; unmatched junction nucleotides: 4. CDR3 nucleotides: TGTGCCAGCAGTCCCGGGACAGGGACCTACAATGAGCAGTTCTTC. Translating gives CASSPGTGTYNEQFF.

The gene calls are TRBV3-1 (or the pseudogene TRBV3-2) and TRBJ2-5; 7 nucleotides agree with TRBD2. V shed 1 base and J 3 bases; nucleotides not matched to a gene: 5. The CDR3 runs to 15 residues. Germline V gives CDR1 LGHDT, CDR2 YNNKEL (reference sequence). The CDR3 here is CASSQGGSGKETQYF. CDR3 bases: TGTGCCAGCAGCCAAGGCGGGAGCGGAAAAGAGACCCAGTACTTC.

The rearrangement joins TRBV7-9 to TRBJ2-1; TRBD2 matches 7 bases. This CDR3 has 16 amino acids. V was pared by 5 bases and J by 3 bases, with 10 bases of the junction left unmatched. CDR1 is SEHNR, CDR2 FQNEAQ, per germline (reference sequence). CDR3 nucleotides: TGTGCCAGCAGCCGGTTCGGGACGGGAGGCTACAATGAGCAGTTCTTC. Protein sequence: CASSRFGTGGYNEQFF. The whole variable domain, filled in from reference TRBV7-9 and TRBJ2-1, reads DTGVSQNPRHKITKRGQNVTFRCDPISEHNRLYWYRQTLGQGPEFLTYFQNEAQLEKSRLLSDRFSAERPKGSFSTLEIQRTEQGDSAMYLCASSRFGTGGYNEQFFGPGTRLTVL.

The V call is TRBV19, the J call TRBJ1-3, with 7 bases that match TRBD1. The J segment lost 4 bases and the V segment lost 6 bases, leaving 9 bases of the junction unmatched. The CDR3 is made up of 15 amino acids. Germline V CDR1 and CDR2: LNHDA, SQIVND (reference sequence). The CDR3 region has the DNA TGTGCCAGTAGGACAGCGACAGGGCGCGGAAACACCATATATTTT. Residues: CASRTATGRGNTIYF. Variable domain in full (rest from reference TRBV19 and TRBJ1-3): DGGITQSPKYLFRKEGQNVTLSCEQNLNHDAMYWYRQDPGQGLRLIYYSQIVNDFQKGDIAEGYSVSREKKESFPLTVTSAQKNPTAFYLCASRTATGRGNTIYFGEGSWLTVV.

The rearrangement uses TRBV10-3 and TRBJ1-5; 10 bases align to TRBD1. Germline lookup yields CDR1 ENHRY and CDR2 SYGVKD. V was pared by 8 bases and J by 7 bases, with 5 bases of the junction left unmatched. The CDR3 consists of 13 residues. The CDR3 sequence: CAIRQGAEQPQHF. The CDR3 coding sequence is TGTGCCATCCGACAGGGGGCTGAGCAGCCCCAGCATTTT.

The chain employs TRBV7-3 and TRBJ2-5; 8 nucleotides align to TRBD1. V was pared by 5 bases and J by 4 bases, with 12 bases of the junction left unmatched. The CDR3 is 16 amino acids. CDR1 and CDR2 (germline): SGHTA, FQGTGA. CDR3 in DNA: TGTGCCAGCAGCCCCGGGACAGGCCGTGCAAGAGAGACCCAGTACTTC. It yields the protein CASSPGTGRARETQYF. The variable domain in full, with the rest retrieved from reference TRBV7-3 and TRBJ2-5, is GAGVSQTPSNKVTEKGKYVELRCDPISGHTALYWYRQSLGQGPEFLIYFQGTGAADDSGLPNDRFFAVRPEGSVSTLKIQRTERGDSAVYLCASSPGTGRARETQYFGPGTRLLVL.

This clone was seen a single time. The V call is TRBV21-1, the J call TRBJ1-3. TRBV21-1 is a pseudogene. The CDR3 is 13 residues long. Here the CDR3 reads CASSNGSGNTIYF. Here the CDR3 DNA reads TGTGCCAGCAGCAACGGGAGTGGAAACACCATATATTTT.

The chain employs TRBV7-9 and TRBJ2-7; D is unresolved. CDR3 length equals 10 residues. Germline values: CDR1 SEHNR, CDR2 FQNEAQ (reference sequence). Trimming left V 5 bases short and J 4 bases short, with 3 bases between. As DNA, the CDR3 is TGTGCCAGCAGCATATACGAGCAGTACTTC. Protein sequence: CASSIYEQYF.

The chain carries TRBV28 and TRBJ1-4, with a weak D call TRBD1 (5 bases). Germline values: CDR1 MDHEN, CDR2 SYDVKM. The V and J ends lost 11 bases and 8 bases respectively, with 18 bases between them. The CDR3 covers 13 residues. As DNA, the CDR3 is TGTGCCTCTGGCGGGACTACTTGGGAAAAACTGTTTTTT. Its translation is CASGGTTWEKLFF.

The chain is built from TRBV27 and TRBJ2-1; 10 nucleotides agree with TRBD2. Germline V gene lookup returns CDR1 MNHEY and CDR2 SMNVEV (reference sequence). The V and J ends lost 2 bases and 2 bases, in that order; junction bases with no gene match: 9. The CDR3 covers 18 residues. The CDR3 DNA follows: TGTGCCAGCAGTTTACTTCATTCCACTAGCGGGGCCTACAATGAGCAGTTCTTC. Protein product: CASSLLHSTSGAYNEQFF.

The chain uses TRBV2 and TRBJ2-2; TRBD2 agrees at 7 bases. The V gene's germline CDR1 is SNHLY and CDR2 FYNNEI. The CDR3 has 17 amino acids. J gave up 0 bases and V 7 bases, and 11 bases lay outside the gene matches. DNA of the CDR3: TGTGCCAGCACCCCGCGGGACTACCTTGCGAACACCGGGGAGCTGTTTTTT. It encodes CASTPRDYLANTGELFF.

The V call is TRBV2, the J call TRBJ2-1; TRBD1 is a possible D gene (6 bases). V dropped 6 bases and J dropped 6 bases, with 21 bases sitting between them. Germline loops: CDR1 SNHLY, CDR2 FYNNEI. The CDR3 length is 16 residues. Written as DNA, the CDR3 is TGTGCCAGCAGAGGCGCCCGGGACAAGGGGAGCAATGAGCAGTTCTTC. Its protein product is CASRGARDKGSNEQFF.

The chain employs TRBV6-1 and TRBJ2-7, with 8 bases fitting TRBD1. Germline V gene data show CDR1 as MNHNS and CDR2 as SASEGT. The CDR3 covers 16 residues. The trim removed 4 bases at V and 0 bases at J, leaving 8 bases unmatched. CDR3 DNA sequence: TGTGCCAGCAGTGCCCGTAAACAGGGGGGCTCCTACGAGCAGTACTTC. It codes for CASSARKQGGSYEQYF.

The chain links TRBV27 to TRBJ1-6; 10 bases match TRBD1. The CDR3 sequence is 18 residues long. Germline assignment: CDR1 MNHEY and CDR2 SMNVEV (reference sequence). After removal of 3 bases from V and 6 bases from J, the junction contained 11 bases not matched to a gene. The CDR3 DNA reads as TGTGCCAGCAGTTTCGCCAGGGACAGGGGATCCGGTAATTCACCCCTCCACTTT. Amino acids: CASSFARDRGSGNSPLHF.

V usage is TRBV4-3 and J usage is TRBJ2-3; possibly TRBD1 for D (6 bases). The CDR3 consists of 14 residues. Trimming removed 1 base at V and 10 bases at J, with 15 bases between. CDR1 is LGHNA, CDR2 YSLEER, per germline. The CDR3 bases are TGCGCCAGCAGCCAAGCTACCCAGGGGACGGCGCAGTATTTT. It specifies CASSQATQGTAQYF.

This chain uses TRBV28 with TRBJ1-2, with TRBD1 identical over 9 bases. Germline assignment: CDR1 MDHEN and CDR2 SYDVKM. V shed 6 bases and J 2 bases; nucleotides not matched to a gene: 7. The CDR3 runs to 15 residues. CDR3 residues: CASSRAGQGNYGYTF. The DNA for the CDR3 is TGTGCCAGCAGCCGGGCCGGACAGGGGAACTATGGCTACACCTTC.

The chain employs TRBV24-1 and TRBJ1-2; 11 nucleotides align to TRBD1. Trimming cost V 3 bases and J 6 bases; bases outside gene matches: 8. This CDR3 is 16 amino acids long. Looked up from germline, CDR1 is KGHDR and CDR2 is SFDVKD. This CDR3 reads CATSDPRTGGIDGYTF. The CDR3 DNA reads as TGTGCCACCAGTGATCCCCGGACAGGGGGCATCGATGGCTACACCTTC.

The table lists this clone with a count of one. The chain couples TRBV29-1 to TRBJ2-3, with TRBD1 matching over 7 bases. CDR3 length: 14 amino acids. The germline V gene has CDR1 SQVTM and CDR2 ANQGSEA. Trimming removed 5 bases from V and 6 bases from J; junction bases left unmatched: 11. DNA for the CDR3: TGCAGCGTTCTTGACAGGGTAGGATGGGATACGCAGTATTTT. It encodes CSVLDRVGWDTQYF.

The chain uses TRBV4-1 and TRBJ2-2, with 10 bases lining up with TRBD2. The CDR3 extends over 18 amino acids. V was pared by 1 base and J by 7 bases, with 12 bases of the junction left unmatched. Germline assignment: CDR1 MGHRA and CDR2 YSYEKL. The CDR3 region has the DNA TGCGCCAGCAGCCAAGCCCCGGCTAGCGGGAGTAGGGGCGGGGAGCTGTTTTTT. Amino acids: CASSQAPASGSRGGELFF.

Comment on this clone: A read error may produce the germline difference seen at one junction end. The chain employs TRBV6-1 and TRBJ1-5; 7 bases are shared with TRBD1. Germline V lookup: CDR1 MNHNS, CDR2 SASEGT. The CDR3 is made up of 15 amino acids. This chain's CDR3 is CASSEGRGSNQPQHF. CDR3 nucleotides: TGTGCCAGCAGCGAAGGCAGGGGGAGCAATCAGCCCCAGCATTTT.

There are a few counts of this clone. The rearrangement links TRBV6-6 to TRBJ1-5, with D possibly TRBD1 on 6 matching bases. This CDR3 spans 13 amino acids. The V and J ends lost 4 bases and 5 bases respectively, with 9 bases between them. Germline CDR1 reads MNHNY; CDR2 reads SVGAGI (reference sequence). Here the CDR3 reads CASSSQGYQPQHF. Here the CDR3 DNA reads TGTGCCAGCAGTTCACAGGGATATCAGCCCCAGCATTTT.

The chain carries TRBV5-1 and TRBJ2-1, with 11 bases fitting TRBD2. The germline V gene encodes CDR1 SGHRS and CDR2 YFSETQ. V lost 4 bases and J lost 4; bases outside the gene matches: 4. The CDR3 covers 15 residues. Here the CDR3 DNA reads TGCGCCAGCAGCACGAGACTAGCGGGATACAATGAGCAGTTCTTC. This encodes CASSTRLAGYNEQFF.

The V call is TRBV7-2, the J call TRBJ2-1; 7 bases align to TRBD1. The CDR3 is 15 residues long. Germline assignment: CDR1 SGHTA and CDR2 FQGNSA. Trimming removed 5 bases from V and 3 bases from J; junction bases left unmatched: 7. Here the CDR3 DNA reads TGTGCCAGCAGCCTTACCGGGACAGACTACAATGAGCAGTTCTTC. Translated: CASSLTGTDYNEQFF.

The V gene is TRBV7-8, the J gene TRBJ2-3; possible D gene TRBD2, 6 bases. Germline V gene data show CDR1 as SGHVS and CDR2 as FQNEAQ. This CDR3 is 16 amino acids long. The V and J ends lost 4 bases and 0 bases respectively, with 14 bases between them. The CDR3 is CASSYPLAPSTDTQYF. CDR3 bases: TGTGCCAGCAGCTACCCCCTAGCGCCGAGCACAGATACGCAGTATTTT.

This chain links TRBV25-1 with TRBJ2-1; the match to TRBD1 covers 9 bases. Germline-derived CDR1 and CDR2 are MGHDK and SYGVNS. The CDR3 runs to 13 residues. V was clipped by 10 bases and J by 9 bases; unmatched bases: 10. CDR3 DNA: TGTGCCACCCCTGGGACAGGGCCCTTTGAGCAGTTCTTC. Translation gives CATPGTGPFEQFF.

The V and J genes are TRBV7-2 and TRBJ2-4; 7 bases align to TRBD1. This CDR3 is 14 amino acids long. The germline gives CDR1 SGHTA, CDR2 FQGNSA. V shed 1 base, J shed 4 bases, and the junction held 1 base outside the gene matches. CDR3 sequence reads: CASSLGTGKNIQYF. The DNA for the CDR3 is TGTGCCAGCAGCTTAGGGACAGGAAAAAACATTCAGTACTTC.